The 30 T cell receptor beta chains presented below share a single source sample, sequenced in a study of cytomegalovirus exposure and HLA in healthy donors. 60 Vbeta and 13 Jbeta primers were used in PCR. Data came from immunoSEQ multiplex PCR; TCRdb stores just in-frame clones and leaves some out. The sample shows 100,000 to 150,000 clones, roughly 10% of them seen only once. The specimen was PBMCs. The receptors stem from a woman aged 18-35 years in good health and CMV-seropositive.

The chain is built from TRBV18 and TRBJ2-1; 8 bases fit TRBD2. Germline assignment: CDR1 KGHSH and CDR2 LQKENI. The CDR3 runs to 15 residues. The V and J ends lost 7 bases and 0 bases, in that order; junction bases with no gene match: 5. As DNA, the CDR3 is TGTGCCAGCTTCCCGAGCGGGAGCTCCTACAATGAGCAGTTCTTC. Protein product: CASFPSGSSYNEQFF.

This clone appeared a few times. V usage is TRBV5-6 and J usage is TRBJ2-2, with 7 bases lining up with TRBD1. The ends lost 4 bases at V and 6 bases at J; junction bases unmatched: 6. CDR3 size: 14 residues. From germline, CDR1 is SGHDT and CDR2 YYEEEE. CDR3 region: CASSGQAPAGELFF. The CDR3 region has the DNA TGTGCCAGCAGCGGACAGGCCCCAGCCGGGGAGCTGTTTTTT. The full variable domain, in which reference TRBV5-6 and TRBJ2-2 provide the parts outside the CDR3, is DAGVTQSPTHLIKTRGQQVTLRCSPKSGHDTVSWYQQALGQGPQFIFQYYEEEERQRGNFPDRFSGHQFPNYSSELNVNALLLGDSALYLCASSGQAPAGELFFGEGSRLTVL.

In its sample, this clone was seen once. CDR3 amino acids: CASSSDRSYEQYF. For the CDR3, the DNA is TGTGCCAGCAGCTCGGACAGGTCCTACGAGCAGTACTTC. V usage is TRBV2 and J usage is TRBJ2-7; 7 nucleotides agree with TRBD1. The germline CDR1 and CDR2 sequences are SNHLY and FYNNEI. The CDR3 is 13 residues long. J gave up 1 base and V 6 bases, and 3 bases lay outside the gene matches.

This clone was seen a handful of times. This rearrangement joins TRBV7-6 to TRBJ1-1, with TRBD1 matching 7 bases. Germline V gives CDR1 SGHVS, CDR2 FNYEAQ. J was trimmed by 0 bases and V by 1 base; bases with no gene match: 14. CDR3 length equals 19 residues. The CDR3 nucleotides are TGTGCCAGCAGCTTAGGGTCAGGGGGGACACTTGGGGTGAACACTGAAGCTTTCTTT. Translation: CASSLGSGGTLGVNTEAFF. Complete variable domain (other parts from reference TRBV7-6 and TRBJ1-1): GAGVSQSPRYKVTKRGQDVALRCDPISGHVSLYWYRQALGQGPEFLTYFNYEAQQDKSGLPNDRFSAERPEGSISTLTIQRTEQRDSAMYRCASSLGSGGTLGVNTEAFFGQGTRLTVV.

This clone occurred a few times. The rearrangement uses TRBV5-1 and TRBJ2-1; possible D gene TRBD2, 7 bases. The length of the CDR3 is 15 residues. Trimming removed 1 base from V and 7 bases from J, with 15 bases in between. Germline CDR1 reads SGHRS; CDR2 reads YFSETQ. CDR3 in amino acids: CASSLSRGGSNEQFF. The CDR3 DNA reads as TGCGCCAGCAGCTTGTCTCGCGGGGGCTCGAATGAGCAGTTCTTC.

The chain links TRBV27 to TRBJ2-5; D gene ambiguous. The DNA end is a closer match to TRBJ2-7, so the J assignment may be wrong. There are 14 residues in the CDR3. CDR1 MNHEY and CDR2 SMNVEV come from the germline V gene (reference sequence). The CDR3 loop is CASSFASSAYEQYF. For the CDR3, the DNA is TGTGCCAGCAGTTTCGCATCTAGTGCGTACGAGCAGTACTTC.

V and J are TRBV6-6 and TRBJ1-1; D is unresolved. The V gene's germline CDR1 is MNHNY and CDR2 SVGAGI (reference sequence). The CDR3 extends over 14 amino acids. V dropped 6 bases and J dropped 3 bases, with 14 bases sitting between them. CDR3 nucleotides: TGTGCCAGCAGCAGAAGCTCCGGGGACACTGAAGCTTTCTTT. This sequence encodes CASSRSSGDTEAFF.

The gene calls are TRBV29-1 and TRBJ1-2; tentatively, D is TRBD1 (6 bases). Germline V lookup: CDR1 SQVTM, CDR2 ANQGSEA. With 5 bases removed from V and 4 bases from J, the gap between germline ends came to 17 bases. The CDR3 contains 14 residues. The CDR3 bases are TGCAGCGTTAATCGGGACAAAGAGCGCTATGGCTACACCTTC. Translating it yields CSVNRDKERYGYTF.

J is TRBJ1-1 and V is TRBV7-9, with D possibly being TRBD1 (6 bases). Germline CDR1 SEHNR, CDR2 FQNEAQ (reference sequence). The V end was cut by 5 bases, the J end by 3 bases, with 16 bases between. The CDR3 totals 15 residues. CDR3 in amino acids: CASSRGAGGYTEAFF. DNA for the CDR3: TGTGCCAGCAGCCGGGGGGCGGGAGGATACACTGAAGCTTTCTTT.

This clone was counted only a few times. The chain joins TRBV10-3 to TRBJ1-4; TRBD1 agrees at 9 bases. The junction had 8 bases not matched to a gene; V was cut back by 10 bases and J by 8 bases. The CDR3 spans 13 residues. CDR1 and CDR2 (germline): ENHRY, SYGVKD. The CDR3 protein is CATRDREREKLFF. The CDR3 DNA is TGTGCCACCCGGGACAGGGAGAGGGAAAAACTGTTTTTT.

This clone was picked up a small number of times. The V and J genes are TRBV2 and TRBJ1-5; 7 bases line up with TRBD1. V lost 5 bases and J lost 0; bases outside the gene matches: 4. CDR1 and CDR2 (germline): SNHLY, FYNNEI. The CDR3 covers 15 residues. The CDR3 reads CASSTGDYSNQPQHF. The CDR3 DNA reads as TGTGCCAGCAGTACAGGGGATTATAGCAATCAGCCCCAGCATTTT.

V is TRBV6-1 and J is TRBJ1-5; the match to TRBD1 covers 9 bases. The germline V gene has CDR1 MNHNS and CDR2 SASEGT. With V trimmed by 6 bases and J by 5 bases, 2 bases remained unmatched. This CDR3 contains 13 residues. DNA for the CDR3: TGTGCCAGCAGACGGACAGGGGATCAGCCCCAGCATTTT. Translation: CASRRTGDQPQHF.

This clone has a handful of counts. V is TRBV28 and J is TRBJ2-7; possibly TRBD2 for D (5 bases). The V gene's germline CDR1 is MDHEN and CDR2 SYDVKM. The CDR3 is made up of 14 amino acids. The V end was cut by 5 bases, the J end by 3 bases, with 14 bases between. CDR3 region: CASSLRPGDYEQYF. In DNA form, the CDR3 reads TGTGCCAGCAGTCTAAGACCCGGGGACTACGAGCAGTACTTC. Drawing the rest from reference TRBV28 and TRBJ2-7, the complete variable domain is DVKVTQSSRYLVKRTGEKVFLECVQDMDHENMFWYRQDPGLGLRLIYFSYDVKMKEKGDIPEGYSVSREKKERFSLILESASTNQTSMYLCASSLRPGDYEQYFGPGTRLTVT.

This clone came up a few times. The chain carries TRBV4-2 and TRBJ2-5; possibly TRBD2 for D (5 bases). V shed 0 bases and J shed 1 base, with 12 bases lying between them. Germline CDR1 is LGHNA and CDR2 is YNFKEQ. The CDR3 runs to 16 residues. The CDR3 reads CASSQDWSGSQETQYF. The CDR3 bases are TGTGCCAGCAGCCAAGATTGGAGCGGCAGCCAAGAGACCCAGTACTTC.

This clone was detected a few times. This chain connects TRBV19 to TRBJ1-2, with D possibly matching TRBD1 (6 bases). The V end lost 5 bases, the J end lost 9 bases, and 19 bases lay between the germline ends. The V gene's germline CDR1 is LNHDA and CDR2 SQIVND (reference sequence). This CDR3 is built from 14 residues. The CDR3 DNA is TGTGCCAGTAGTCCTAGCGCGGGGGCGCGACGCTACACCTTC. It translates to CASSPSAGARRYTF.

J is TRBJ2-1 and V is TRBV28, with D possibly being TRBD2 (6 bases). Trimming took off 5 bases at V and 7 bases at J, with 15 bases between the two ends. Germline CDR1 MDHEN, CDR2 SYDVKM. The CDR3 contains 14 residues. The CDR3 DNA is TGTGCCAGCAGTCGGGGCGGGATTCGAAATGAGCAGTTCTTC. This translates into CASSRGGIRNEQFF.

There are a few counts of this clone. The CDR3 loop is CASSASTGRYGYTF. CDR3 bases: TGTGCCAGCAGTGCCTCGACAGGCCGATATGGCTACACCTTC. V gene TRBV25-1 combines with J gene TRBJ1-2; a possible D gene is TRBD1 (6 bases). The CDR3 has 14 residues. Trimming removed 4 bases from V and 5 bases from J, with 14 bases in between. The V gene's germline CDR1 is MGHDK and CDR2 SYGVNS.

The chain uses TRBV28 and TRBJ2-3; 8 bases line up with TRBD2. The ends lost 5 bases at V and 3 bases at J; junction bases unmatched: 16. Germline CDR1 is MDHEN and CDR2 is SYDVKM. This CDR3 is built from 18 residues. CDR3 region: CASSPFPGSGSGTDTQYF. For the CDR3, the DNA is TGTGCCAGCAGTCCCTTCCCGGGGAGCGGGAGCGGGACAGATACGCAGTATTTT. Looking up the rest from reference TRBV28 and TRBJ2-3 gives the full variable domain: DVKVTQSSRYLVKRTGEKVFLECVQDMDHENMFWYRQDPGLGLRLIYFSYDVKMKEKGDIPEGYSVSREKKERFSLILESASTNQTSMYLCASSPFPGSGSGTDTQYFGPGTRLTVL.

The sample holds a few counts of this clone. This sequence joins TRBV7-9 and TRBJ2-6; no clear D. Trimming shortened V by 7 bases and J by 0 bases, and 10 bases separated the two germline ends. CDR3 length: 15 amino acids. Germline V CDR1 and CDR2: SEHNR, FQNEAQ (reference sequence). The CDR3 nucleotides are TGTGCCAGCACCTACGGTTTCTCTGGGGCCAACGTCCTGACTTTC. Translation: CASTYGFSGANVLTF. The full variable domain, rest sourced from reference TRBV7-9 and TRBJ2-6, is DTGVSQNPRHKITKRGQNVTFRCDPISEHNRLYWYRQTLGQGPEFLTYFQNEAQLEKSRLLSDRFSAERPKGSFSTLEIQRTEQGDSAMYLCASTYGFSGANVLTFGAGSRLTVL.

This clone occurred a few times. Its ends do not fully match the called genes, so a read error is possible. The chain couples TRBV6-5 to TRBJ2-7; D possibly corresponds to TRBD2 (5 bases). The CDR3 contains 12 residues. Germline CDR1 reads MNHEY; CDR2 reads SVGAGI. The CDR3 coding sequence is TGTGCCAGCACGACGGGGTCTGGTGCGCGACACTTC. This sequence encodes CASTTGSGARHF.

This clone was counted only a few times. The rearrangement uses TRBV29-1 and TRBJ2-1, with 14 nucleotides matching TRBD2. Trimming at V came to 3 bases and at J to 8 bases, leaving 6 bases not matched to a gene. Germline loops: CDR1 SQVTM, CDR2 ANQGSEA. The CDR3 totals 15 residues. CDR3 region: CSVELGTSGSDEQFF. CDR3 nucleotide sequence: TGCAGCGTTGAGCTGGGGACTAGCGGGAGTGATGAGCAGTTCTTC.

This clone has a handful of counts. The V gene is TRBV4-2, the J gene TRBJ2-2; 10 bases align to TRBD2. This CDR3 region has 18 residues. Trimming removed 0 bases from V and 4 bases from J; junction bases left unmatched: 8. Germline lookup yields CDR1 LGHNA and CDR2 YNFKEQ. Here the CDR3 reads CASSQETSGILGTGELFF. The CDR3 nucleotides are TGTGCCAGCAGCCAAGAAACTAGCGGGATCCTAGGCACCGGGGAGCTGTTTTTT.

V is TRBV5-3 and J is TRBJ2-7; 7 nucleotides line up with TRBD2. TRBV5-3 is known as an ORF, though its function is uncertain. The V segment lost 5 bases and the J segment 2 bases; nucleotides outside the gene matches: 7. This CDR3 has 14 residues. CDR3 protein: CARSSGFAPYEQYF. The CDR3 DNA is TGTGCCAGAAGTAGCGGGTTCGCCCCCTACGAGCAGTACTTC.

The chain is built from TRBV19 and TRBJ1-2, with D maybe TRBD1 (5 bases). The CDR3 is made up of 16 amino acids. The ends were cut back, 0 bases at V and 4 bases at J, with 15 bases in the middle. CDR1 is LNHDA, CDR2 SQIVND, per germline (reference sequence). The CDR3 DNA follows: TGTGCCAGTAGTATAGATGGCGGGGTTCAGGGCTATGGCTACACCTTC. Encoded protein: CASSIDGGVQGYGYTF.

This chain joins TRBV19 and TRBJ1-1; TRBD1 matches at 7 bases. V gave up 7 bases and J gave up 1 base; unmatched junction bases: 3. CDR1 and CDR2 from the germline V gene are LNHDA and SQIVND (reference sequence). The CDR3 runs to 13 residues. The CDR3 reads CASIDRENTEAFF. CDR3 coding DNA: TGTGCCAGTATTGACAGGGAGAACACTGAAGCTTTCTTT.

The chain is built from TRBV4-1 and TRBJ1-1; TRBD1 aligns across 9 bases. The trim removed 5 bases at V and 4 bases at J, leaving 2 bases unmatched. CDR3 length equals 13 residues. CDR1 and CDR2 from the germline V gene are MGHRA and YSYEKL. The CDR3 sequence is CASSADRGTEAFF. The CDR3 DNA reads TGCGCCAGCAGCGCGGACAGGGGCACTGAAGCTTTCTTT.

The chain employs TRBV7-9 and TRBJ2-7; unclear D gene. CDR3 length equals 15 residues. Germline loops: CDR1 SEHNR, CDR2 FQNEAQ (reference sequence). Trimming left V 1 base short and J 2 bases short, with 12 bases between. The CDR3 DNA reads as TGTGCCAGCAGCTTAGGACAAACCCCAACCTACGAGCAGTACTTC. It is translated as CASSLGQTPTYEQYF.

This clone has only a few counts. This chain uses TRBV4-1 with TRBJ2-2, with a tentative D call TRBD1 (5 bases). CDR3 size: 13 residues. V gave up 3 bases and J gave up 6 bases, with 8 bases separating them. The germline V gene encodes CDR1 MGHRA and CDR2 YSYEKL. This chain's CDR3 is CASSQQGAGELFF. CDR3 in DNA: TGCGCCAGCAGCCAGCAGGGCGCCGGGGAGCTGTTTTTT.

The chain has TRBV19 and TRBJ1-1; no firm D call. Germline-derived CDR1 and CDR2 are LNHDA and SQIVND (reference sequence). The CDR3 loop spans 12 amino acids. V lost 2 bases and J lost 5, with 6 bases in between. The CDR3 here is CASSIHRTEAFF. The DNA for the CDR3 is TGTGCCAGTAGTATACACAGAACTGAAGCTTTCTTT.

The rearrangement uses TRBV28 and TRBJ1-5, with 11 bases matching TRBD1. This CDR3 is built from 14 residues. Germline assignment: CDR1 MDHEN and CDR2 SYDVKM. The V segment lost 8 bases and the J segment 7 bases; nucleotides outside the gene matches: 7. CDR3 bases: TGTGCCAGCGGACCGGGACAGGGGGTACAGCCCCAGCATTTT. This codes for CASGPGQGVQPQHF. The whole variable domain, filled in from reference TRBV28 and TRBJ1-5, reads DVKVTQSSRYLVKRTGEKVFLECVQDMDHENMFWYRQDPGLGLRLIYFSYDVKMKEKGDIPEGYSVSREKKERFSLILESASTNQTSMYLCASGPGQGVQPQHFGDGTRLSIL.